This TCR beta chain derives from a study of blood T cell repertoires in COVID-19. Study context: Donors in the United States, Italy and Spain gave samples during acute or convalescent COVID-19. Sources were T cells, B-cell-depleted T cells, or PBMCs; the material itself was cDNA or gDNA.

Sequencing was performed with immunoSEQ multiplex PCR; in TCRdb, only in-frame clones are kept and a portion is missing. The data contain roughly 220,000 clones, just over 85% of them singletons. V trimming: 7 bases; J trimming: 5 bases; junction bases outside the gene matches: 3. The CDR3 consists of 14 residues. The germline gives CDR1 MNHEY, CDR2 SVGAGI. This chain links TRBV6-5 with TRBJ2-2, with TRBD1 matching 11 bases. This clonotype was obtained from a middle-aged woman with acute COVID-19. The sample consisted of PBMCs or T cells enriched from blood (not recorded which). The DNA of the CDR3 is TGTGCCAGCATGGGACAGGGGGGTACCGGGGAGCTGTTTTTT. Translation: CASMGQGGTGELFF.